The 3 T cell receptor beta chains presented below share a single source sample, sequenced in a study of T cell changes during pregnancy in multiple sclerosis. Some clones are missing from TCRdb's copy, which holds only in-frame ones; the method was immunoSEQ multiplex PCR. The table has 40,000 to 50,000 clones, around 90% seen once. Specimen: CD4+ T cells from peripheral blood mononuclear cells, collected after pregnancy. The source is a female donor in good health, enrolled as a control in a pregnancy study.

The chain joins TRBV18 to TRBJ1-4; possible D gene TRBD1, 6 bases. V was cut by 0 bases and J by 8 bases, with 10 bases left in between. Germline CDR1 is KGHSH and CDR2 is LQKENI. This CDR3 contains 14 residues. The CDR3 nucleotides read TGTGCCAGCTCACCACCACAGGGTGGCGAAAAACTGTTTTTT. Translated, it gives CASSPPQGGEKLFF.

CDR3 sequence: CAILGVGNYGYTF. Here the CDR3 DNA reads TGTGCCATCCTAGGGGTGGGAAACTATGGCTACACCTTC. The chain is built from TRBV10-3 and TRBJ1-2, with D tentatively TRBD1 (5 bases). The length of the CDR3 is 13 residues. Trimming took 8 bases from V and 2 from J, leaving 12 bases between them. Germline CDR1 reads ENHRY; CDR2 reads SYGVKD.

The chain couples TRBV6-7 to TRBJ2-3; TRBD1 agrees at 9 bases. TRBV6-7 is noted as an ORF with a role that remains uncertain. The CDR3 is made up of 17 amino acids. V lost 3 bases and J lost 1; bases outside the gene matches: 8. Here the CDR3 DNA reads TGTGCCAGCAGTTATTCCCATCGGGACAGGGGCACAGATACGCAGTATTTT. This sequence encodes CASSYSHRDRGTDTQYF.